Following are 2 T cell receptor beta chains from one sample sequenced in a study of Ad26.COV2.S vaccination and SARS-CoV-2 variants. Profiled with immunoSEQ multiplex PCR; TCRdb holds only in-frame clones, not every one. The sample includes 440,000 or so clones, roughly nine tenths seen only once; the top ten take about 1.5%. Regarding treatment: around 19 received Ad26.COV2.S at low or high dose, single or two shots; 5 received placebo; per-sample allocation not given. Sampling was performed 63 days after the first vaccine or placebo injection. This specimen was peripheral blood, taken in a trial of Ad26.COV2.S vaccine versus placebo. These receptors were collected from a person between 18 and 60 years old who received the Ad26.COV2.S COVID-19 vaccine or a placebo.

The chain is built from TRBV7-8 and TRBJ2-7, with 7 bases identical to TRBD2. Germline values: CDR1 SGHVS, CDR2 FQNEAQ. V lost 2 bases, J lost 3 bases, and 7 bases stayed unmatched. The CDR3 has 15 residues. The CDR3 coding sequence is TGTGCCAGCAGCTTAAGGCGGGAGCCTAACTACGAGCAGTACTTC. Protein product: CASSLRREPNYEQYF.

The chain has TRBV10-2 and TRBJ1-2, with 9 bases identical to TRBD1. The CDR3 loop spans 14 amino acids. The ends lost 9 bases at V and 2 bases at J; junction bases unmatched: 7. Per germline, CDR1 WSHSY and CDR2 SAAADI. This chain's CDR3 is CARGGQGENYGYTF. The DNA for the CDR3 is TGCGCCAGGGGGGGACAGGGAGAGAACTATGGCTACACCTTC.